This is a list of T cell receptor beta chains from one sample in a study of blood T cell repertoires in COVID-19. Generated by immunoSEQ multiplex PCR, the TCRdb table keeps only in-frame clones and is missing some. The sample has over 45,000 clones; about 87% are singletons. The specimen was peripheral blood. The source of these receptors is a man in his forties or fifties with COVID-19, enrolled during active disease. Both conserved end residues are part of each CDR3. A D gene is named only where the DNA matches it firmly. The listing skips clone size in some rows; elsewhere it reads once, few, many or a size class.

CDR3 length	clone size	V gene	J gene	D gene	CDR3 protein	CDR3 DNA
15	NA	TRBV10-3	TRBJ2-5	TRBD1	CAISESGQGGQTQYF	TGTGCCATCAGTGAGTCGGGACAGGGGGGCCAGACCCAGTACTTC
13	NA	TRBV10-3	TRBJ2-5	NA	CAISDRTGETQYF	TGTGCCATCAGTGACAGGACGGGGGAGACCCAGTACTTC
12	NA	TRBV27	TRBJ2-1	NA	CASSFRGDEQFF	TGTGCCAGCAGTTTCCGGGGTGATGAGCAGTTCTTC
14	NA	TRBV20-1	TRBJ1-6	NA	CSASDGSYNSPLHF	TGCAGTGCTAGTGACGGGTCTTATAATTCACCCCTCCACTTT
15	NA	TRBV5-1	TRBJ2-3	NA	CASSLGDSGVVTQYF	TGCGCCAGCAGCTTGGGAGATAGCGGTGTAGTTACGCAGTATTTT
16	few	TRBV5-8	TRBJ2-1	TRBD2	CASSPGLAGGLDEQFF	TGTGCCAGCAGCCCGGGACTAGCGGGAGGGCTCGATGAGCAGTTCTTC
16	NA	TRBV11-2	TRBJ2-7	TRBD2	CASSLAPSGSFYEQYF	TGTGCCAGCAGCTTAGCCCCAAGCGGGAGTTTTTACGAGCAGTACTTC
13	NA	TRBV19	TRBJ2-5	TRBD2	CASHGTSGKTQYF	TGTGCCAGCCACGGGACTAGCGGGAAGACCCAGTACTTC
15	NA	TRBV19	TRBJ2-3	TRBD2	CASSKPAGETDTQYF	TGTGCCAGTAGTAAGCCGGCGGGAGAAACAGATACGCAGTATTTT
14	NA	TRBV5-1	TRBJ1-6	NA	CASSSGEKNSPLHF	TGCGCCAGCAGCTCAGGGGAGAAAAATTCACCCCTCCACTTT
17	NA	TRBV4-1	TRBJ2-7	NA	CASSQESGVLSSYEQYF	TGCGCCAGCAGCCAAGAGTCAGGGGTCCTGAGCTCCTACGAGCAGTACTTC
14	NA	TRBV6-5	TRBJ1-4	NA	CASSPGQGGEKLFF	TGTGCCAGCAGCCCCGGTCAAGGGGGAGAAAAACTGTTTTTT
14	NA	TRBV3-1/TRBV3-2	TRBJ2-5	TRBD2	CASSHRGGLETQYF	TGTGCCAGCAGCCACCGGGGGGGCCTAGAGACCCAGTACTTC
20	NA	TRBV5-1	TRBJ2-1	TRBD1	CASSLKGGTGGPLSYNEQFF	TGCGCCAGCAGCTTGAAGGGCGGGACAGGGGGCCCCCTCTCCTACAATGAGCAGTTCTTC
14	NA	TRBV2	TRBJ1-1	NA	CASSLGLPNTEAFF	TGTGCCAGCAGTCTGGGACTCCCGAACACTGAAGCTTTCTTT
15	NA	TRBV24-1	TRBJ1-1	TRBD1	CATSARTGDLTEAFF	TGTGCCACCAGTGCCAGGACAGGGGATCTCACTGAAGCTTTCTTT
16	NA	TRBV12-5	TRBJ2-1	TRBD2	CASGPLRLAGANEQFF	TGTGCTAGTGGTCCCTTAAGGCTAGCGGGGGCCAATGAGCAGTTCTTC
14	NA	TRBV28	TRBJ2-5	TRBD2	CASIGGGALETQYF	TGTGCCAGCATTGGCGGGGGGGCCTTAGAGACCCAGTACTTC
13	NA	TRBV5-1	TRBJ2-7	TRBD2	CASTLGGEGEQYF	TGCGCCAGCACCCTGGGGGGGGAAGGCGAGCAGTACTTC
14	NA	TRBV11-3	TRBJ2-5	NA	CASSLGTAWETQYF	TGTGCCAGCAGCTTAGGGACAGCGTGGGAGACCCAGTACTTC
14	NA	TRBV7-8	TRBJ2-7	NA	CASSFGGVAYEQYF	TGTGCCAGCAGCTTTGGCGGGGTGGCCTACGAGCAGTACTTC